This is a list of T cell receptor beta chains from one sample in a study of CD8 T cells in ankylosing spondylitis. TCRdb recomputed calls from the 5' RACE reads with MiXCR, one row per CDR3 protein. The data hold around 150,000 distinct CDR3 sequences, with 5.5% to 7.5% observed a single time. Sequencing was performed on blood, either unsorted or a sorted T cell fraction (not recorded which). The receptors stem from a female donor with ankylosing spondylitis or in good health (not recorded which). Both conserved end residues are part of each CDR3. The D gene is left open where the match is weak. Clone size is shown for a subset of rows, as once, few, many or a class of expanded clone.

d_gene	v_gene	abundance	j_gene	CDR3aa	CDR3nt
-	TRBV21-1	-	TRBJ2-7	CASSKGGDRASYEQYF	TGTGCCAGCAGCAAAGGAGGGGACAGGGCCTCCTACGAGCAGTACTTC
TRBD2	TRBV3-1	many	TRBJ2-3	CASSQSGGGALDTQYF	TGTGCCAGCAGCCAATCCGGCGGGGGGGCCTTAGATACGCAGTATTTT
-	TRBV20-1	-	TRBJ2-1	CCARVSGRDRAKNIQFF	TGCTGTGCTAGAGTTTCGGGCAGGGACCGAGCCAAAAACATTCAGTTCTTC
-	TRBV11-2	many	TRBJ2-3	CASSPKYFGTDTQYF	TGTGCCAGCAGCCCCAAATATTTCGGGACAGATACGCAGTATTTT
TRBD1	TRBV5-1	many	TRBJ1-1	CASSLAGTGTEAFF	TGCGCCAGCAGCTTAGCCGGGACAGGCACTGAAGCTTTCTTT
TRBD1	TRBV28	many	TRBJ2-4	CASRPRDSPAIQYF	TGTGCCAGCAGACCTAGGGACAGCCCGGCCATTCAGTACTTC
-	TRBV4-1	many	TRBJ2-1	CASSHSRGYNEQFF	TGCGCCAGCAGCCATAGTAGAGGCTACAATGAGCAGTTCTTC
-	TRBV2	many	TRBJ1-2	CASSEAGTSSNYGYTF	TGTGCCAGCAGTGAAGCGGGAACGTCGTCTAACTATGGCTACACCTTC
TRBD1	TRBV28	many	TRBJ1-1	CASSEGARNTEAFF	TGTGCCAGCAGTGAGGGGGCCCGGAACACTGAAGCTTTCTTT
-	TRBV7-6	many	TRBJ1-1	CASSSPQGTEAFF	TGTGCCAGCAGCTCCCCCCAAGGCACTGAAGCTTTCTTT
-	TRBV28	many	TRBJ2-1	CASSLGRQQFF	TGTGCCAGCAGTTTAGGACGTCAGCAGTTCTTC
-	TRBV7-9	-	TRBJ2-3	CASSLSQWTDTQYF	TGTGCCAGCAGCTTAAGCCAATGGACAGATACGCAGTATTTT
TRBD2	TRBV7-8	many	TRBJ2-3	CASSEGLLSVTDTQYF	TGTGCCAGCAGCGAGGGACTACTGAGTGTCACAGATACGCAGTATTTT
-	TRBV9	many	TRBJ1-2	CASTLTQDSYGYTF	TGTGCCAGCACCTTAACACAAGACTCCTATGGCTACACCTTC